The 6 T cell receptor beta chains in this list originate from one sample, sequenced in a study of T cells after yellow fever vaccination. TCRdb used MiXCR to reprocess the 5' RACE reads, holding one entry per CDR3 protein. Found here are 45,000 to 65,000 distinct CDR3 sequences, about 6.6% of them singletons; the top ten hold roughly a quarter. The input for sequencing was CD8+ T cells not binding an NS4B(214-222) dextramer, sorted from PBMCs, taken approximately 40 days after the first yellow fever vaccination. These receptors came from a man between 18 and 29 years old who received the YFV17D yellow fever vaccine.

This clonotype was observed a handful of times. V is TRBV6-2 or TRBV6-3 and J is TRBJ2-1; D may be TRBD2 (5 bases). The germline V and J ends were trimmed by 2 bases and 9 bases, with 8 bases remaining between them. The CDR3 runs 12 residues. From germline, CDR1 is MNHEY and CDR2 SVGEGT. DNA for the CDR3: TGTGCCAGCAGTTACAGCCGGGGTGAGCAGTTCTTC. This gives the protein CASSYSRGEQFF.

There are a few counts of this clonotype. The chain has TRBV7-9 and TRBJ2-7; 14 nucleotides agree with TRBD2. There are 15 residues in the CDR3. Germline lookup yields CDR1 SEHNR and CDR2 FQNEAQ (reference sequence). V trimming: 5 bases; J trimming: 3 bases; junction bases outside the gene matches: 3. In DNA, the CDR3 is TGTGCCAGCAGCCTAGGGACTAGCGGGGGCTACGAGCAGTACGTC. Protein sequence: CASSLGTSGGYEQYV.

This clonotype was counted many times. The rearrangement joins TRBV20-1 to TRBJ2-1; D possibly matches TRBD1 or TRBD2 (7 bases each). Trimming left V 5 bases short and J 8 bases short, with 10 bases between. Germline CDR1 reads DFQATT; CDR2 reads SNEGSKA (reference sequence). The CDR3 runs 11 residues. The CDR3 reads CSAQGGHEQFF. In nucleotides, the CDR3 is TGCAGTGCTCAGGGGGGGCATGAGCAGTTCTTC.

This chain connects TRBV20-1 to TRBJ2-1, with 15 positions matching TRBD2. Germline lookup yields CDR1 DFQATT and CDR2 SNEGSKA (reference sequence). The CDR3 loop spans 13 amino acids. The junction had 3 bases not matched to a gene; V was cut back by 6 bases and J by 9 bases. CDR3 bases: TGCAGTGCAACGGGACTAGCGGGGGGTGAGCAGTTCTTC. This sequence encodes CSATGLAGGEQFF.

The sample holds a few counts of this clonotype. This chain joins TRBV9 and TRBJ1-3, with a tentative D call TRBD1 (6 bases). V was trimmed by 3 bases and J by 4 bases, leaving 8 bases between them. Germline CDR1 reads SGDLS; CDR2 reads YYNGEE. The CDR3 runs to 13 residues. The CDR3 is CASSADRGNTIYF. CDR3 in DNA: TGTGCCAGCAGCGCTGACAGGGGAAACACCATATATTTT.

The chain carries TRBV7-2 and TRBJ2-1; the match to TRBD2 covers 11 bases. The CDR3 spans 15 residues. Trimming at V came to 4 bases and at J to 6 bases, leaving 5 bases not matched to a gene. Per germline, CDR1 SGHTA and CDR2 FQGNSA. CDR3: CASSSTGLAANEQFF. The CDR3 region has the DNA TGTGCCAGCAGCTCAACGGGACTAGCGGCCAATGAGCAGTTCTTC.